A selection of T cell receptor beta chains follows, all from one sample in a study of blood T cells in healthy people across ages. TCRdb passed the 5' RACE reads through MiXCR, listing each CDR3 protein once. The table records 1.5 million to 2 million distinct CDR3 sequences, about 30% of them present only once. Sequencing was done on a sample of blood. The receptors were gathered from a young woman in good health. The CDR3 runs from the conserved cysteine through the conserved F or W. The D gene is left open where the match is weak. Clone size is shown for a subset of rows, as once, few, many or a class of expanded clone.

cdr3_aa	cdr3_nt	cdr3_length	clone_size	d_call	v_call	j_call
CSARSGGSSRETQYF	TGCAGTGCTAGGTCGGGGGGGTCCTCCCGGGAGACCCAGTACTTC	15	few	TRBD2	TRBV20-1	TRBJ2-5
CASSLAEFYNEQFF	TGCGCCAGCAGCTTGGCAGAGTTCTACAATGAGCAGTTCTTC	14	NA	NA	TRBV5-1	TRBJ2-1
CASSISGTSGLSYEQYF	TGTGCCAGCAGCATCTCAGGGACTAGCGGGCTCTCCTACGAGCAGTACTTC	17	NA	TRBD2	TRBV7-9	TRBJ2-7
CSATTGTGGYEQYF	TGCAGTGCTACCACCGGGACAGGGGGCTACGAGCAGTACTTC	14	many	TRBD1	TRBV20-1	TRBJ2-7
CSGVVVSSTDTQYF	TGCAGCGGGGTGGTTGTATCAAGCACAGATACGCAGTATTTT	14	NA	NA	TRBV29-1	TRBJ2-3
CSIWADSASYEQYF	TGCAGTATTTGGGCCGACAGTGCTTCCTACGAGCAGTACTTC	14	NA	NA	TRBV20-1	TRBJ2-7
CASSLTGTAEKLFF	TGTGCCAGCAGTTTGACCGGGACAGCTGAAAAACTGTTTTTT	14	few	TRBD1	TRBV12-3/TRBV12-4	TRBJ1-4
CASSGERELRNTQYF	TGTGCCAGCAGTGGCGAGCGGGAATTACGAAATACGCAGTATTTT	15	NA	TRBD2	TRBV6-1	TRBJ2-3
CASMSLTGYEQYF	TGTGCCAGCATGAGCCTTACAGGGTACGAGCAGTACTTC	13	NA	NA	TRBV4-2	TRBJ2-7
CASSPWDTQTQYF	TGTGCCAGCAGTCCCTGGGACACACAGACCCAGTACTTC	13	NA	NA	TRBV12-3/TRBV12-4	TRBJ2-5
CAGGHRPSYEQYF	TGTGCCGGGGGGCACCGCCCCTCCTACGAGCAGTACTTC	13	NA	NA	TRBV30	TRBJ2-7
CASSVAAGGTSADTQYF	TGTGCCAGCAGCGTAGCCGCGGGAGGGACTTCGGCAGATACGCAGTATTTT	17	NA	TRBD2	TRBV9	TRBJ2-3
CASSLVPSGLYDTDTQYF	TGTGCCAGCAGCTTAGTACCTAGCGGGCTCTACGACACAGATACGCAGTATTTT	18	few	TRBD2	TRBV7-6	TRBJ2-3
CASSLEGTAGEKLFF	TGTGCCAGCAGCTTAGAGGGGACAGCAGGTGAAAAACTGTTTTTT	15	NA	TRBD1	TRBV7-6	TRBJ1-4
CASSYRTAYEQYF	TGTGCCAGCAGTTACCGGACAGCCTACGAGCAGTACTTC	13	many	NA	TRBV6-5	TRBJ2-7
CSARLPAASGGETQYF	TGCAGTGCTAGACTCCCCGCTGCTAGCGGGGGAGAGACCCAGTACTTC	16	NA	TRBD2	TRBV20-1	TRBJ2-5
CSVEPGEGKLYF	TGCAGCGTTGAGCCAGGGGAGGGAAAACTGTATTTT	12	few	NA	TRBV29-1	TRBJ2-3
CSASKQGPYSNQPQHF	TGCAGTGCTAGCAAACAGGGGCCCTATAGCAATCAGCCCCAGCATTTT	16	few	TRBD1	TRBV20-1	TRBJ1-5
CASSFQQGLSGANVLTF	TGTGCCAGCAGTTTTCAGCAGGGCCTCTCTGGGGCCAACGTCCTGACTTTC	17	few	NA	TRBV12-3/TRBV12-4	TRBJ2-6
CSASKPGLATNEQFF	TGCAGTGCTAGTAAACCGGGACTAGCGACCAATGAGCAGTTCTTC	15	few	TRBD2	TRBV20-1	TRBJ2-1
CASSVSGSNSYEQYF	TGTGCCAGCAGCGTTAGCGGGAGTAACTCCTACGAGCAGTACTTC	15	many	TRBD2	TRBV5-5	TRBJ2-7
CASRTGRASYEQYF	TGTGCCAGCAGGACAGGGAGAGCCTCCTACGAGCAGTACTTC	14	NA	TRBD1	TRBV28	TRBJ2-7
CASSLRGDPRGETQYF	TGTGCCAGCAGCTTAAGGGGGGACCCGCGAGGGGAGACCCAGTACTTC	16	many	NA	TRBV7-8	TRBJ2-5
CASSQDLNTQYF	TGTGCCAGCAGCCAAGATCTGAATACGCAGTATTTT	12	few	NA	TRBV4-2	TRBJ2-3
CASSRPDRGNEQFF	TGTGCCAGCAGCCGCCCGGACAGGGGTAATGAGCAGTTCTTC	14	many	TRBD1	TRBV7-2	TRBJ2-1
CASSLESSVSGNTIYF	TGCGCCAGCAGCTTGGAGTCAAGTGTCTCTGGAAACACCATATATTTT	16	few	NA	TRBV5-1	TRBJ1-3
CASSQLQGSDEQYF	TGTGCCAGCAGCCAGTTACAGGGTTCGGACGAGCAGTACTTC	14	few	NA	TRBV14	TRBJ2-7
CAGTRDLSPDTQYF	TGTGCCGGTACCCGGGACCTGAGTCCAGATACGCAGTATTTT	14	few	NA	TRBV2	TRBJ2-3
CTSSLDGSNQPQHF	TGCACCAGCAGCTTAGACGGGAGCAATCAGCCCCAGCATTTT	14	NA	NA	TRBV5-1	TRBJ1-5
CSAPRGTQYF	TGCAGTGCTCCGAGGGGGACCCAGTACTTC	10	few	NA	TRBV20-1	TRBJ2-5
CASSLGGATYKEQFF	TGTGCCAGCAGCCTCGGGGGCGCCACCTACAAGGAGCAGTTCTTC	15	NA	NA	TRBV7-2	TRBJ2-1
CASSPDRPEVGTEAFF	TGTGCCAGTAGCCCGGACAGACCTGAAGTGGGCACTGAAGCTTTCTTT	16	once	NA	TRBV19	TRBJ1-1
CATSDQDAGSYNEQFF	TGTGCCACCAGTGATCAAGATGCGGGCTCCTACAATGAGCAGTTCTTC	16	few	NA	TRBV24-1	TRBJ2-1
CASSRRGGAVVTQYF	TGTGCCAGCAGTAGGCGCGGGGGAGCGGTAGTGACCCAGTACTTC	15	NA	TRBD2	TRBV6-5	TRBJ2-5
CSVGGWGNETQYF	TGCAGCGTTGGGGGCTGGGGGAACGAGACCCAGTACTTC	13	many	NA	TRBV29-1	TRBJ2-5
CASSAGRDVGEQYF	TGTGCCAGCAGCGCCGGGCGTGATGTGGGGGAGCAGTACTTC	14	NA	NA	TRBV9	TRBJ2-7
CASSFRSGRAKDTQYF	TGTGCCAGCAGTTTCCGCAGCGGGAGGGCCAAAGATACGCAGTATTTT	16	NA	TRBD2	TRBV6-2/TRBV6-3	TRBJ2-3
CSAARLASSYEQYF	TGCAGCGCGGCCCGGCTAGCCAGCTCCTACGAGCAGTACTTC	14	NA	NA	TRBV29-1	TRBJ2-7
CASSLSLLAGGYNEQFF	TGTGCCAGCAGCTTATCACTACTAGCGGGGGGGTACAATGAGCAGTTCTTC	17	few	TRBD2	TRBV7-3	TRBJ2-1
CAWSVAGGTEQYF	TGTGCCTGGAGTGTAGCGGGCGGGACCGAGCAGTACTTC	13	NA	NA	TRBV30	TRBJ2-7
CSAPSGPKNIQYF	TGCAGTGCTCCCAGCGGGCCTAAAAACATTCAGTACTTC	13	NA	NA	TRBV20-1	TRBJ2-4
CSVEAVAGGPSDTQYF	TGCAGCGTTGAAGCTGTAGCGGGAGGGCCCTCAGATACGCAGTATTTT	16	NA	TRBD2	TRBV29-1	TRBJ2-3